These 4 T cell receptor beta chains share one sample of origin, sequenced in a study of cytomegalovirus exposure and HLA in healthy donors. Some clones are missing from TCRdb's copy, which holds only in-frame ones; the method was immunoSEQ multiplex PCR. The table has about 160,000 clones, about 85% seen once. The sample comprised PBMCs. These receptors were obtained from a young man in good health and CMV-seropositive.

This chain links TRBV5-1 with TRBJ2-7, with a possible D match to TRBD2 (6 bases). Germline CDR1 and CDR2: SGHRS and YFSETQ. V lost 5 bases to trimming and J lost 5 bases, with 17 bases between them. The CDR3 spans 14 residues. The CDR3 protein is CASRLGWRENEQYF. In DNA form, the CDR3 reads TGCGCCAGCAGACTGGGGTGGAGGGAAAACGAGCAGTACTTC.

The V call is TRBV6-1, the J call TRBJ1-2; unclear D gene. From germline, CDR1 is MNHNS and CDR2 SASEGT. The CDR3 contains 14 residues. V was pared by 4 bases and J by 4 bases, with 13 bases between. CDR3 loop: CASSGETYPYGYTF. The CDR3 region has the DNA TGTGCCAGCAGTGGTGAGACTTACCCCTATGGCTACACCTTC.

The chain uses TRBV27 and TRBJ2-1; TRBD1 aligns across 8 bases. CDR1 and CDR2 from the germline V gene are MNHEY and SMNVEV (reference sequence). The CDR3 is 14 residues long. Trimming at V came to 6 bases and at J to 4 bases, leaving 5 bases not matched to a gene. This CDR3 is CASSGQGTYNEQFF. The DNA of the CDR3 is TGTGCCAGCAGCGGACAGGGTACATACAATGAGCAGTTCTTC.

The chain carries TRBV4-3 and TRBJ2-1, with 7 bases that match TRBD2. The CDR3 consists of 16 residues. The germline gives CDR1 LGHNA, CDR2 YSLEER. V lost 0 bases, J lost 0 bases, and 2 bases stayed unmatched. The CDR3 region is CASSQDLADSYNEQFF. The CDR3 DNA is TGCGCCAGCAGCCAAGATCTAGCGGACTCCTACAATGAGCAGTTCTTC.